Below, 15 T cell receptor beta chains from the same sample are listed, as sequenced in a study of prognosis after radiotherapy for stage I lung cancer. Multiplex PCR in two rounds served to amplify TCR beta CDR3 from genomic DNA. For every TRBV and TRBJ gene, a specific primer was used in first-round PCR. TCRdb analysed the multiplex PCR reads with MiXCR anew, one entry per CDR3 protein. The sample records tens of thousands of distinct CDR3 sequences, around two fifths being singletons. Specimen: PBMCs, collected before or after stereotactic body radiation therapy (not recorded which). The source is a donor over 45 with non-small cell lung cancer.

There are many counts of this clonotype. The V and J genes are TRBV5-1 and TRBJ1-2; D is uncertain. This CDR3 spans 12 amino acids. Trimming removed 4 bases at V and 4 bases at J, with 8 bases between. Germline V gene data show CDR1 as SGHRS and CDR2 as YFSETQ. The CDR3 coding sequence is TGCGCCAGCAGCGCCCAGAGCTATGGCTACACCTTC. Protein: CASSAQSYGYTF.

This rearrangement joins TRBV6-2 or TRBV6-3 to TRBJ2-7, with D perhaps matching TRBD2 (5 bases). V shed 7 bases and J shed 13 bases, with 20 bases lying between them. The CDR3 is made up of 12 amino acids. Germline V gives CDR1 MNHEY, CDR2 SVGEGT. This CDR3 is CASTSGLGNHYF. CDR3 in DNA: TGTGCCAGCACCTCCGGACTTGGGAATCATTACTTC.

This clonotype was recorded many times. This chain connects TRBV20-1 to TRBJ2-7, with 10 bases lining up with TRBD1. The CDR3 contains 16 residues. Unmatched junction bases numbered 16, after V lost 6 bases and J lost 5 bases. CDR1 is DFQATT, CDR2 SNEGSKA, per germline (reference sequence). CDR3 protein: CSAPQGVGTGDHEQYF. Written as DNA, the CDR3 is TGCAGTGCCCCGCAAGGAGTCGGGACAGGGGACCACGAGCAGTACTTC.

This clonotype came up many times. The rearrangement uses TRBV12-3 or TRBV12-4 and TRBJ2-1, with 9 bases lining up with TRBD2. The CDR3 has 15 amino acids. J lost 6 bases, V lost 4 bases, and 7 bases had no gene match. DNA of the CDR3: TGTGCCAGCAGTTCTGGGGCTAGCGGGATCAATGAGCAGTTCTTC. Its protein is CASSSGASGINEQFF.

This clonotype was seen ten or more times. The J gene is TRBJ2-7, the V gene TRBV20-1; D possibly corresponds to TRBD2 (6 bases). CDR3 length equals 14 residues. From germline, CDR1 is DFQATT and CDR2 SNEGSKA (reference sequence). Trimming cost V 5 bases and J 5 bases, with 19 bases left between them. The CDR3 reads CSAGRDRGIHEQYF. Here the CDR3 DNA reads TGCAGTGCTGGGAGAGATCGGGGGATACACGAGCAGTACTTC.

This clonotype has more than one count but fewer than ten. It is likely a read error: a sequence one base away is far more abundant. The chain employs TRBV6-2 or TRBV6-3 and TRBJ1-5; no clear D. The CDR3 is made up of 13 amino acids. Germline V CDR1 and CDR2: MNHEY, SVGEGT. The CDR3 sequence: CVSSYSNISPQHF. The CDR3 bases are TGTGTCAGCAGTTACTCGAACATTTCGCCCCAGCATTTT.

As to this clonotype: Since the CDR3 does not end with the conserved phenylalanine or tryptophan, this likely comes from a read error. The V gene is TRBV15, the J gene TRBJ2-7, with no clear D. Between the trimmed V and J ends, which lost 8 bases and 1 base, there was a span of 12 bases. CDR3 size: 13 residues. In germline, CDR1 is LNHNV, CDR2 YYDKDF (reference sequence). The CDR3 region has the DNA TGTGCCACCGGCGGTACTCGTTCCTACGAGCAGTACCTC. Protein sequence: CATGGTRSYEQYL.

Ten or more counts support this clonotype. The chain uses TRBV7-3 and TRBJ2-1, with 7 bases lining up with TRBD2. This CDR3 region has 16 residues. V trimming: 2 bases; J trimming: 7 bases; junction bases outside the gene matches: 11. Germline V gene data show CDR1 as SGHTA and CDR2 as FQGTGA. The CDR3 loop is CASSLSGGGPFNEQFF. DNA for the CDR3: TGTGCCAGCAGCTTATCGGGGGGAGGGCCCTTTAATGAGCAGTTCTTC.

This clonotype was observed a handful of times. This may be a read error: a much more frequent sequence differs by one nucleotide. The chain couples TRBV15 to TRBJ1-5; TRBD1 might be the D (5 bases). CDR1 and CDR2 from the germline V gene are LNHNV and YYDKDF (reference sequence). The CDR3 is 13 amino acids. The germline V and J ends were trimmed by 5 bases and 6 bases, with 11 bases remaining between them. The CDR3 DNA reads as TGTGCCACCAGCGGACAAGTCTGTCAGCCCCAGCATTTT. It encodes CATSGQVCQPQHF.

This clonotype was recorded at least ten times. The chain is built from TRBV30 and TRBJ2-7, with 7 bases lining up with TRBD1. Germline lookup yields CDR1 GTSNPN and CDR2 SVGIG (reference sequence). This CDR3 contains 11 residues. V lost 7 bases and J lost 9; bases outside the gene matches: 9. The CDR3 reads CAFDRAGGQYF. CDR3 bases: TGTGCCTTCGACAGGGCTGGGGGGCAGTACTTC.

The chain employs TRBV5-5 and TRBJ1-2; 8 bases line up with TRBD1. The J segment lost 6 bases and the V segment lost 1 base, leaving 5 bases of the junction unmatched. Per the germline V gene, CDR1 is SGHKS and CDR2 is YYEKEE (reference sequence). The CDR3 spans 14 residues. The CDR3 DNA is TGTGCCAGCAGCTTGCTCCGGACAGGGCATGGCTACACCTTC. Translated, it gives CASSLLRTGHGYTF. The variable domain in full, completed from reference TRBV5-5 and TRBJ1-2, reads DAGVTQSPTHLIKTRGQQVTLRCSPISGHKSVSWYQQVLGQGPQFIFQYYEKEERGRGNFPDRFSARQFPNYSSELNVNALLLGDSALYLCASSLLRTGHGYTFGSGTRLTVV.

This clonotype is a singleton in its sample. V gene TRBV2 combines with J gene TRBJ2-1, with D perhaps matching TRBD2 (6 bases). Germline V gives CDR1 SNHLY, CDR2 FYNNEI. Trimming took off 6 bases at V and 7 bases at J, with 16 bases between the two ends. CDR3 length: 14 residues. Here the CDR3 DNA reads TGTGCCAGCAGGGAGCGGGTCTTCAAAAATGAGCAGTTCTTC. Translating it yields CASRERVFKNEQFF.

This chain links TRBV5-5 with TRBJ1-2, with 8 bases lining up with TRBD1. The CDR3 runs to 14 residues. V was clipped by 4 bases and J by 4 bases; unmatched bases: 6. CDR1 and CDR2 from the germline V gene are SGHKS and YYEKEE (reference sequence). CDR3: CASSPGQGFYGYTF. The CDR3 DNA sequence: TGTGCCAGCAGCCCCGGACAGGGCTTCTATGGCTACACCTTC. Complete variable domain (other parts from reference TRBV5-5 and TRBJ1-2): DAGVTQSPTHLIKTRGQQVTLRCSPISGHKSVSWYQQVLGQGPQFIFQYYEKEERGRGNFPDRFSARQFPNYSSELNVNALLLGDSALYLCASSPGQGFYGYTFGSGTRLTVV.

This clonotype was observed once. The chain joins TRBV5-1 to TRBJ1-3, with D perhaps matching TRBD1 (5 bases). The CDR3 contains 16 residues. V lost 0 bases to trimming and J lost 0 bases, with 10 bases between them. Per germline, CDR1 SGHRS and CDR2 YFSETQ. The CDR3 DNA reads as TGCGCCAGCAGCTTGGGACAGACCTACTCTGGAAACACCATATATTTT. It specifies CASSLGQTYSGNTIYF.

This clonotype was seen many times. The gene calls are TRBV5-1 and TRBJ2-7, with 7 bases matching TRBD1. V shed 2 bases, J shed 3 bases, and the junction held 5 bases outside the gene matches. The germline V gene encodes CDR1 SGHRS and CDR2 YFSETQ. CDR3 length: 14 residues. CDR3 DNA sequence: TGCGCCAGCAGCTTCCGGGACAGCTACTACGAGCAGTACTTC. It yields the protein CASSFRDSYYEQYF.